This passage covers 15 T cell receptor beta chains from one sample sequenced in a study of blood T cell repertoires in COVID-19. Assay: immunoSEQ multiplex PCR; the TCRdb copy retains only in-frame clones and omits some. The sample lists fewer than 250,000 clones, roughly 80% occurring once. Sequences were obtained from peripheral blood. These receptors originate from a woman older than 75 with COVID-19, enrolled during active disease.

V gene TRBV3-1 (or the pseudogene TRBV3-2) combines with J gene TRBJ2-5; 11 bases agree with TRBD2. The length of the CDR3 is 16 residues. Germline V gene data show CDR1 as LGHDT and CDR2 as YNNKEL (reference sequence). With V trimmed by 3 bases and J by 2 bases, 5 bases remained unmatched. CDR3 loop: CASSQYLAGGQETQYF. CDR3 DNA: TGTGCCAGCAGCCAGTACTTAGCGGGGGGGCAAGAGACCCAGTACTTC.

The chain uses TRBV6-5 and TRBJ2-7, with 7 bases aligning to TRBD1. Germline V lookup: CDR1 MNHEY, CDR2 SVGAGI. This CDR3 comprises 13 residues. V trimming: 6 bases; J trimming: 3 bases; junction bases outside the gene matches: 5. The CDR3, as DNA: TGTGCCAGCAGGGACAACAGGGGCTACGAGCAGTACGTC. This translates into CASRDNRGYEQYV.

This clone was detected once. This CDR3 reads CASSQGTGVQYV. CDR3 sequence (DNA): TGTGCCAGCAGCCAGGGGACAGGGGTGCAGTACGTC. This rearrangement joins TRBV3-1 (or the pseudogene TRBV3-2) to TRBJ2-7, with 10 positions matching TRBD1. With V trimmed by 3 bases and J by 9 bases, 2 bases remained unmatched. The V gene's germline CDR1 is LGHDT and CDR2 YNNKEL (reference sequence). CDR3 length: 12 amino acids.

This chain links TRBV6-5 with TRBJ1-5; 9 positions match TRBD1. CDR3 length: 15 residues. Germline V CDR1 and CDR2: MNHEY, SVGAGI. With V trimmed by 6 bases and J by 6 bases, 9 bases remained unmatched. Here the CDR3 reads CASRTGQGVGQPQHF. For the CDR3, the DNA is TGTGCCAGCAGAACGGGACAGGGAGTTGGTCAGCCCCAGCATTTT.

The chain carries TRBV6-1 and TRBJ1-1; TRBD1 might be the D (5 bases). CDR3 length: 19 amino acids. Trimming pared 3 bases from V and 4 bases from J, leaving 27 bases between. Germline-derived CDR1 and CDR2 are MNHNS and SASEGT. CDR3 nucleotides: TGTGCCAGCAGTGAGGGATCTTTGGCGGGACGATCCTTTGGCACTGAAGCTTTCTTT. Protein product: CASSEGSLAGRSFGTEAFF.

The chain recombines TRBV27 with TRBJ2-5; D is possibly TRBD2 (6 bases). From germline, CDR1 is MNHEY and CDR2 SMNVEV (reference sequence). This CDR3 contains 14 residues. The V gene lost 10 bases and the J gene lost 4 bases, with 19 bases spanning the gap. As DNA, the CDR3 is TGTGCCACTGTCGGAGGGGCCCTAGGAGAGACCCAGTACTTC. It specifies CATVGGALGETQYF.

This clone was counted only a few times. The DNA for the CDR3 is TGTGCCAGCAGGGACAACTCTGGAAACACCATATATTTT. Translating gives CASRDNSGNTIYF. The V call is TRBV2, the J call TRBJ1-3; D is perhaps TRBD1 (5 bases). CDR1 is SNHLY, CDR2 FYNNEI, per germline. The CDR3 covers 13 residues. Trimming removed 6 bases from V and 0 bases from J, with 6 bases in between.

The genes are TRBV5-4 and TRBJ2-3; TRBD2 aligns across 10 bases. This CDR3 spans 16 amino acids. Germline loops: CDR1 SGHNT, CDR2 YYREEE (reference sequence). Germline trimming cut 5 bases from V and 1 base from J; bases unmatched to any gene: 7. Here the CDR3 DNA reads TGTGCCAGCAGTGGGATAGCGGGGGGACGCACAGATACGCAGTATTTT. Its translation is CASSGIAGGRTDTQYF. Full variable domain (remainder filled in from reference TRBV5-4 and TRBJ2-3): ETGVTQSPTHLIKTRGQQVTLRCSSQSGHNTVSWYQQALGQGPQFIFQYYREEENGRGNFPPRFSGLQFPNYSSELNVNALELDDSALYLCASSGIAGGRTDTQYFGPGTRLTVL.

The chain combines TRBV4-2 with TRBJ2-2, with 9 bases that match TRBD1. Germline trimming cut 4 bases from V and 0 bases from J; bases unmatched to any gene: 3. Looked up from germline, CDR1 is LGHNA and CDR2 is YNFKEQ. The CDR3 extends over 16 amino acids. The CDR3 spells CASSPRDRANTGELFF. The CDR3 DNA reads as TGTGCCAGCAGCCCCCGGGACAGGGCGAACACCGGGGAGCTGTTTTTT.

The chain couples TRBV10-2 to TRBJ2-5, with D perhaps TRBD2 (6 bases). V was trimmed by 6 bases and J by 1 base, leaving 9 bases between them. The germline CDR1 and CDR2 sequences are WSHSY and SAAADI. This CDR3 is built from 13 residues. The CDR3 reads CASRAGFQETQYF. The CDR3, as DNA: TGCGCCAGCAGGGCGGGGTTCCAAGAGACCCAGTACTTC.

The chain uses TRBV6-1 and TRBJ2-7; TRBD1 might be the D (7 bases). The CDR3 totals 14 residues. Germline CDR1 and CDR2: MNHNS and SASEGT. Deletions cut 3 bases from V and 6 bases from J, with 15 bases between. CDR3: CASSDQGVGGEQYV. The CDR3 bases are TGTGCCAGCAGTGACCAGGGGGTGGGGGGCGAGCAGTACGTC.

As regards this clone: Other DNA sequences in this specimen translate into the identical CDR3. V usage is TRBV5-4 and J usage is TRBJ1-1; no clear D gene. CDR1 SGHNT and CDR2 YYREEE come from the germline V gene (reference sequence). The CDR3 is made up of 12 amino acids. V was trimmed by 4 bases and J by 5 bases, leaving 9 bases between them. The DNA of the CDR3 is TGTGCCAGCAGCCTCTCCGGGACTGAAGCTTTCTTT. Its translation: CASSLSGTEAFF.

In nucleotides, the CDR3 is TGTGCTAGTGGTTTGGTACAGGGGACCCAGAGCTCCTACAATGAGCAGTTCTTC. Translation gives CASGLVQGTQSSYNEQFF. The J gene is TRBJ2-1, the V gene TRBV12-5, with TRBD1 identical over 7 bases. The germline CDR1 and CDR2 sequences are LGHNT and FRNRAP. CDR3 length equals 18 residues. Trimming at V came to 0 bases and at J to 0 bases, leaving 8 bases not matched to a gene.

The CDR3 DNA is TGTGCCAGCAGATGGGGGCCGGACATTCAGTACTTC. Translation: CASRWGPDIQYF. V gene TRBV6-5 combines with J gene TRBJ2-4; maybe TRBD1 (6 bases). Germline V gene sequence: CDR1 MNHEY, CDR2 SVGAGI. This CDR3 contains 12 residues. V was pared by 6 bases and J by 8 bases, with 11 bases between.

In DNA, the CDR3 is TGTGCCAGCAGTTACGAAACAGGGGCCACCTACGAGCAGTACTTC. Protein: CASSYETGATYEQYF. The gene calls are TRBV6-2 or TRBV6-3 and TRBJ2-7; 7 nucleotides match TRBD1. CDR1 MNHEY and CDR2 SVGEGT come from the germline V gene. After removal of 2 bases from V and 2 bases from J, the junction contained 6 bases not matched to a gene. This CDR3 has 15 amino acids.